This TCR beta chain was recovered during a study of T cell repertoires in cytomegalovirus infection (dated by TCRdb to about 2019). About the study as a whole: Recently identified HLA-C-restricted CMV epitopes, whose presentation resists viral immunomodulation, were targeted by peptide stimulations together with well-studied HLA-B-restricted epitopes. Donor HLA type was relevant to the analysis, as public TCR beta signatures indicated carriage of CMV infection together with the matching HLA type.

General findings and caveats noted by the study authors: The ex vivo response was dominated by HLA-C-restricted CMV-specific TCR beta clonotypes, which also provided the single most frequent clonotype in two of eight donors. Cumulative frequency of public TCR beta family members discriminated carriers of CMV infection plus the relevant HLA type in this cohort and an independent approximately 400-donor cohort.

The treatment or condition label on this specimen signifies: in vitro stimulation with specific CMV peptide epitopes to enrich CMV-specific T cells. About this clonotype itself: Its specific antigen is unknown. Base quality data are lacking; no much larger clone is found one base away.

At the junction V is shortened by 9 bases and J by 5 bases, with 19 bases in between. CDR1 and CDR2 are read off the germline V gene as SNHLY and FYNNEI. From its cysteine to its phenylalanine, the CDR3 spans 14 amino acids. CDR3 DNA only is kept here, 42 bases in frame from base 1. Instrument on record: Illumina HiSeq 1500. The public reads were quality trimmed at Q25 with fastp and then assembled into clones with MiXCR by TCRdb, keeping productive beta chains. Under each unique CDR3 protein, matching rows form one entry showing the most common genes and DNA. Within this sample are 200,000 to 250,000 distinct CDR3 sequences, with 35% to 40% of them counted one time only. More than 50% of the sample goes to the ten largest clones.

The receptor was derived from a human donor in good health (CMV status not recorded). Some clones in this sample may be carry-over from other donors' samples. The material sequenced was CD8+ T cells from cultured PBMCs, taken from culture after CMV antigen stimulation. The chain is encoded by TRBV2 joined to TRBJ2-5; the D call is tentative, TRBD1 or TRBD2, as each matches 6 bases. Read as DNA, the sequence is TGTGCCAGGAGAAAAGCCCGGGGGCGGGAGACCCAGTACTTC. Translation gives CARRKARGRETQYF.